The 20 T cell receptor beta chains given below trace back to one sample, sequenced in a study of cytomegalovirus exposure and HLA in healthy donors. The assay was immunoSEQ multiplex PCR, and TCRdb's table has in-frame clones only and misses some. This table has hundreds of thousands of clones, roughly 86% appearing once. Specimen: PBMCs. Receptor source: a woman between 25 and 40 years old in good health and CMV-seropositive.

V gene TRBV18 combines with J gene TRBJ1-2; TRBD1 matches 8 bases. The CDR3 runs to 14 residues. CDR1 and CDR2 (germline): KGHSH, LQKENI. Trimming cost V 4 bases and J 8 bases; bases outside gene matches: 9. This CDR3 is CASSLEDRDDGYTF. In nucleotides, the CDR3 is TGTGCCAGCTCACTCGAGGACAGGGACGACGGCTACACCTTC.

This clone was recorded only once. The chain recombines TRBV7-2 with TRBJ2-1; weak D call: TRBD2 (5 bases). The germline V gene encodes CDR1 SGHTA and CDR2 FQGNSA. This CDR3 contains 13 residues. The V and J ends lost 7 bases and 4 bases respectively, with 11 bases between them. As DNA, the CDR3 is TGTGCCAGCAAGGCTAGCCCATACAATGAGCAGTTCTTC. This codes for CASKASPYNEQFF.

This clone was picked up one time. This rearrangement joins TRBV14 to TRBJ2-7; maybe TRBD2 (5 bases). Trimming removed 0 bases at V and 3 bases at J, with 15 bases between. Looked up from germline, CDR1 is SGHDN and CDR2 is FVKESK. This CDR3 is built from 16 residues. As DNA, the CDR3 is TGTGCCAGCAGCCAAGAGGGAGTCCTCACCCACTACGAGCAGTACTTC. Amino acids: CASSQEGVLTHYEQYF.

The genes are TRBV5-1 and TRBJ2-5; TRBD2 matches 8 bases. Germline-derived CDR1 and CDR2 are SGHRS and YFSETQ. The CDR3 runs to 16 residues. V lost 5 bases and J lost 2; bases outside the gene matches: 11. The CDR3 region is CASSRAGDPRQETQYF. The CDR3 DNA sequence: TGCGCCAGCAGTAGAGCGGGGGACCCGCGTCAAGAGACCCAGTACTTC.

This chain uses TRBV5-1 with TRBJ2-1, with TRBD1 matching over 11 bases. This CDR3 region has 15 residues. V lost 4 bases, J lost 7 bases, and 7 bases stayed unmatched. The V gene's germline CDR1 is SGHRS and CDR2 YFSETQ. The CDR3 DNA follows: TGCGCCAGCAGCCTACCGGGACAGGGGGTAAATGAGCAGTTCTTC. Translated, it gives CASSLPGQGVNEQFF.

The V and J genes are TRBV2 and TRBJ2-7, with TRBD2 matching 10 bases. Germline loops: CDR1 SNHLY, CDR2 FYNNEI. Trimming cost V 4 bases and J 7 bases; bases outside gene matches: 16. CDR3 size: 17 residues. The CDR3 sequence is CASSALAGVQVHWEQYF. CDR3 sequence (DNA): TGTGCCAGCAGTGCCCTAGCGGGAGTTCAGGTGCATTGGGAGCAGTACTTC.

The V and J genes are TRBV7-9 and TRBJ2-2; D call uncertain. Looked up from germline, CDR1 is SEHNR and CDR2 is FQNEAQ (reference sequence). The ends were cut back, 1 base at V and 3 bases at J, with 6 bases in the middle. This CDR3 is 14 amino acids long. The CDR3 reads CASSLDLDTGELFF. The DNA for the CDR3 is TGTGCCAGCAGCTTAGATCTAGACACCGGGGAGCTGTTTTTT. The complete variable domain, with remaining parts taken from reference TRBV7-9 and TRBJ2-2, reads DTGVSQNPRHKITKRGQNVTFRCDPISEHNRLYWYRQTLGQGPEFLTYFQNEAQLEKSRLLSDRFSAERPKGSFSTLEIQRTEQGDSAMYLCASSLDLDTGELFFGEGSRLTVL.

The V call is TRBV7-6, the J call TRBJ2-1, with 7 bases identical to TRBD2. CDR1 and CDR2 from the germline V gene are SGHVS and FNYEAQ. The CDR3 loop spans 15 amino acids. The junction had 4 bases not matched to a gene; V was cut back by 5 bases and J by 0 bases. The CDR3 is CASSPGGSSYNEQFF. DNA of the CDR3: TGTGCCAGCAGCCCCGGGGGGAGCTCCTACAATGAGCAGTTCTTC. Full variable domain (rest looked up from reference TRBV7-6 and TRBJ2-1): GAGVSQSPRYKVTKRGQDVALRCDPISGHVSLYWYRQALGQGPEFLTYFNYEAQQDKSGLPNDRFSAERPEGSISTLTIQRTEQRDSAMYRCASSPGGSSYNEQFFGPGTRLTVL.

In DNA, the CDR3 is TGTGCCAGCAGCTTTAGTGGGAGAGGTGGCTACACCTTC. Protein sequence: CASSFSGRGGYTF. This chain uses TRBV5-6 with TRBJ1-2; no clear D. Between the trimmed V and J ends, which lost 2 bases and 7 bases, there was a span of 12 bases. The germline CDR1 and CDR2 sequences are SGHDT and YYEEEE. The CDR3 totals 13 residues. Combining the CDR3 with reference TRBV5-6 and TRBJ1-2 gives the whole variable domain DAGVTQSPTHLIKTRGQQVTLRCSPKSGHDTVSWYQQALGQGPQFIFQYYEEEERQRGNFPDRFSGHQFPNYSSELNVNALLLGDSALYLCASSFSGRGGYTFGSGTRLTVV.

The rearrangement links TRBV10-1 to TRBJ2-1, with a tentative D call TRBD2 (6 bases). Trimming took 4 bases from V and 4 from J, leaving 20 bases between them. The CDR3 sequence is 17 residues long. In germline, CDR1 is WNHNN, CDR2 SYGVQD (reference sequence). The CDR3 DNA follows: TGCGCCAGCAGTGGGAGAGAGGCTAAGGCGGGGTACAATGAGCAGTTCTTC. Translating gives CASSGREAKAGYNEQFF.

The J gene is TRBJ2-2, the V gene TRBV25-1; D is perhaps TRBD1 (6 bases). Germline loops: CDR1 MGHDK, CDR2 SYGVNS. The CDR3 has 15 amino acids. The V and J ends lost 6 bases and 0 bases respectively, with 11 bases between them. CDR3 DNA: TGTGCCAGCAGAGCCGGGACACCGAACACCGGGGAGCTGTTTTTT. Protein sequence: CASRAGTPNTGELFF.

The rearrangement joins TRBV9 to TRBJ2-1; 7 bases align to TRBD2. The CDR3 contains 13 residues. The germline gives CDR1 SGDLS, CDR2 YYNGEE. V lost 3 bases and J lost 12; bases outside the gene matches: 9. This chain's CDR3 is CASSEGTTGGQFF. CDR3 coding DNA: TGTGCCAGCAGCGAGGGGACTACTGGCGGGCAGTTCTTC. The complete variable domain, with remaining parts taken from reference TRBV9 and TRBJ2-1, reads DSGVTQTPKHLITATGQRVTLRCSPRSGDLSVYWYQQSLDQGLQFLIQYYNGEERAKGNILERFSAQQFPDLHSELNLSSLELGDSALYFCASSEGTTGGQFFGPGTRLTVL.

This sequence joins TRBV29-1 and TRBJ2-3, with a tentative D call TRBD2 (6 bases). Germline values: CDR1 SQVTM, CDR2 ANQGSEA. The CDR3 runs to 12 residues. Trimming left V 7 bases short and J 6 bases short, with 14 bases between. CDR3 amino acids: CSARAGKDTQYF. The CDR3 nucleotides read TGCAGCGCTAGAGCGGGCAAGGATACGCAGTATTTT.

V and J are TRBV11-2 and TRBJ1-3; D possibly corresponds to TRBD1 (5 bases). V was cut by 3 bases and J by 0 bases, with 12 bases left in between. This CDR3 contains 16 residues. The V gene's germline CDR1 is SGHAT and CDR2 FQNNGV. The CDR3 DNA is TGTGCCAGCAGCTTCGGTACAGGCCTCTCTGGAAACACCATATATTTT. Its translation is CASSFGTGLSGNTIYF.

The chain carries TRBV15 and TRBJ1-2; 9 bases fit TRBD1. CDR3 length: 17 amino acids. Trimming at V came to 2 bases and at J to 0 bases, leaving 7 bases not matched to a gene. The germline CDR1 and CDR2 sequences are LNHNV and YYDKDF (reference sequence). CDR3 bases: TGTGCCACCAGCAGAATCGACAGGGGGAGGTCTAACTATGGCTACACCTTC. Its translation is CATSRIDRGRSNYGYTF.

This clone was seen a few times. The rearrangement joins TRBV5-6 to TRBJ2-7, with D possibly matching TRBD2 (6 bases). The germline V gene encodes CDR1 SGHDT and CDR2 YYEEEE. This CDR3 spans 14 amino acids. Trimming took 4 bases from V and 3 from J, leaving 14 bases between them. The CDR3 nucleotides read TGTGCCAGCAGCATATCGACAGCGGGCTACGAGCAGTACTTC. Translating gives CASSISTAGYEQYF.

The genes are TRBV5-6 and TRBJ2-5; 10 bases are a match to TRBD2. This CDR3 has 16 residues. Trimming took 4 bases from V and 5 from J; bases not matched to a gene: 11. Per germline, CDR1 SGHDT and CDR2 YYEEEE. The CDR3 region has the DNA TGTGCCAGCAGCCCCGAGGTACTAGCGGGACTGGAGACCCAGTACTTC. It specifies CASSPEVLAGLETQYF. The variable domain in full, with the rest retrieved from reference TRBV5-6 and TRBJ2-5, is DAGVTQSPTHLIKTRGQQVTLRCSPKSGHDTVSWYQQALGQGPQFIFQYYEEEERQRGNFPDRFSGHQFPNYSSELNVNALLLGDSALYLCASSPEVLAGLETQYFGPGTRLLVL.

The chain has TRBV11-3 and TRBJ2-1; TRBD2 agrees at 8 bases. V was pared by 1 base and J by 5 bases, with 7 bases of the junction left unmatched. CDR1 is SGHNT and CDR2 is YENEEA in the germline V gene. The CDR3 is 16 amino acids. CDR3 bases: TGTGCCAGCAGCTTAGCAGAGGGACTAGAGGACAATGAGCAGTTCTTC. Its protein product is CASSLAEGLEDNEQFF.

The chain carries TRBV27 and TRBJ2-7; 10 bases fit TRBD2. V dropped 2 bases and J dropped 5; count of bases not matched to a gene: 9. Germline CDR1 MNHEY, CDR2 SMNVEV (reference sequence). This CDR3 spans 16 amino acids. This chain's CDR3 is CASSLRPGLAGDEQYF. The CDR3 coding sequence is TGTGCCAGCAGTTTAAGACCCGGGCTAGCGGGAGACGAGCAGTACTTC.

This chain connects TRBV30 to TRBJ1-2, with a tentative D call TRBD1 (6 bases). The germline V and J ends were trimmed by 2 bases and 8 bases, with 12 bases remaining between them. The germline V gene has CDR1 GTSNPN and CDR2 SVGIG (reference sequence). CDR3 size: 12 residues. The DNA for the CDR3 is TGTGCCTGGAGTCCAACAGGGTACGGCTACACCTTC. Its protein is CAWSPTGYGYTF.